This T cell receptor beta chain was identified during a study of cytomegalovirus exposure and HLA in healthy donors. Broader study findings: Indistinguishable V segments such as TRBV6-2 and TRBV6-3 were excluded. According to a later analysis, most TCR beta chains associated with CMV appeared HLA-restricted. Per a later analysis, HLA-associated TCR beta chains showed more clonal expansion than other, equally common TCR beta chains.

Trimming at V came to 6 bases and at J to 4 bases, leaving 3 bases not matched to a gene. Germline V gives CDR1 SGHAT, CDR2 FQNNGV. The CDR3 extends over 13 amino acids. The PCR made use of 60 Vbeta and 13 Jbeta primers. TCRdb's copy holds only in-frame clones and misses some; the assay was immunoSEQ multiplex PCR. The sample includes approximately 150,000 clones, approximately 80% of them seen just once. This clone was seen just once. Antigen specificity is unknown. This TCR derives from a middle-aged woman in good health and CMV-seropositive. The chain uses TRBV11-2 and TRBJ1-2; 9 bases map to TRBD1. The sample consisted of PBMCs. This chain's CDR3 is CASSRTGAYGYTF. In DNA, the CDR3 is TGTGCCAGCAGTCGGACAGGGGCCTATGGCTACACCTTC.